This TCR beta chain was sequenced during a study of T cell responses to AZD1222 COVID-19 vaccine. Study conclusions and caveats: Females made up more of the donors, who were largely white British, and clonal diversity may have come out too low. It was only 6 or 7 AZD1222 recipients who were seropositive at baseline.

With V trimmed by 5 bases and J by 6 bases, 4 bases remained unmatched. Germline CDR1 is SGHVS and CDR2 is FQNEAQ. The CDR3 has 12 residues. With respect to this clone: Its antigen is as yet unknown.

TCRdb's table, derived via immunoSEQ multiplex PCR, lists solely in-frame clones and lacks some. Among about 120,000 clones listed, approximately 83% were seen once. The chain carries TRBV7-8 and TRBJ2-7, with 7 nucleotides matching TRBD1. The clonotype was recovered from an adult in good health. Material: peripheral blood, obtained on day 0 of AZD1222 vaccination. The chain's CDR3 is CASSQAGGEQYF. CDR3 DNA sequence: TGTGCCAGCAGCCAAGCAGGGGGCGAGCAGTACTTC.